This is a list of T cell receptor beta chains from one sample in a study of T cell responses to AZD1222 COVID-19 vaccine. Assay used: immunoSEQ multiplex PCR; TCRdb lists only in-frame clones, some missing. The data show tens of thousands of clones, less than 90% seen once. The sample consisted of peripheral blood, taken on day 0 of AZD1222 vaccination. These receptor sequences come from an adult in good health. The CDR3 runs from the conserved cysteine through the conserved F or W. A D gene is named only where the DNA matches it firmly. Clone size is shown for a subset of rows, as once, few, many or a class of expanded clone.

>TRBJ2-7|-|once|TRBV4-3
TGCGCCAGCAGCCAAGGGACGGTGAGCTCCTACGAGCAGTACTTC
CASSQGTVSSYEQYF
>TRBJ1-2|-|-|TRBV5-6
TGTGCCAGCAGCTTTACCACCGGGACTTGGGATTCTGGCTACACCTTC
CASSFTTGTWDSGYTF
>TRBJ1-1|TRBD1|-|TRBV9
TGTGCCAGCAGCGTATCGACCGGGACAGGGGCGAACACTGAAGCTTTCTTT
CASSVSTGTGANTEAFF
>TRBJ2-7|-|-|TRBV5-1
TGCGCCAGCAGCTTCACTAGCTCCTACGAGCAGTACTTC
CASSFTSSYEQYF
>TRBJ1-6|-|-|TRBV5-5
TGTGCCAGCAGCTTGGAAAGGCACGTAACTTCACCCCTCCACTTT
CASSLERHVTSPLHF
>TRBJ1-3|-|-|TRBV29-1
TGCAGCGCTGGGGGGGCCGGAAACACCATATATTTT
CSAGGAGNTIYF
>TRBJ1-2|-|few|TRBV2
TGTGCCAGCATACAGGGAACTGACTATGGCTACACCTTC
CASIQGTDYGYTF
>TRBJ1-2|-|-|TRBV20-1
TGCAGTGCGATTAGCTATGGCTACACCTTC
CSAISYGYTF
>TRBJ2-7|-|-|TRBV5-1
TGCGCCAGCAGCTTGGTGATCTCCTACGAGCAGTACTTC
CASSLVISYEQYF
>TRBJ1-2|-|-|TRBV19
TGTGCCAGTAGTCCGAGGACAGAGAGTCGGGGCTACACCTTC
CASSPRTESRGYTF
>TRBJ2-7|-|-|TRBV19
TGTGCCAGTAGCCCCGCCCCGACCTACGAGCAGTACTTC
CASSPAPTYEQYF
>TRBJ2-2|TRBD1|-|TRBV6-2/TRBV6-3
TGTGCCAGCAGCGGACCCGGGACAGCTAATACCGGGGAGCTGTTTTTT
CASSGPGTANTGELFF
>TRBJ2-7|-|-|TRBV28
TGTGCCAGCAGTTTAGGCAGGGTAAGCTACGAGCAGTACTTC
CASSLGRVSYEQYF
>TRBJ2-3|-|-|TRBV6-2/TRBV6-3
TGTGCCAGCAGTTCGCCCGAACTAGTTCTCTTTGGAGATACGCAGTATTTT
CASSSPELVLFGDTQYF
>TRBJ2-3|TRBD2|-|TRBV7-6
TGTGCCAGCAGCCCTGGGACTAGCGGGTCTCAAGATACGCAGTATTTT
CASSPGTSGSQDTQYF
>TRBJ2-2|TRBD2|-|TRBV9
TGTGCCAGCAGCGCATCTAGGGAGGGGACGAACACCGGGGAGCTGTTTTTT
CASSASREGTNTGELFF
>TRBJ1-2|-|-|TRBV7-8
TGTGCCAGCAGCCTCACATCACAGGCCTATGGCTACACCTTC
CASSLTSQAYGYTF
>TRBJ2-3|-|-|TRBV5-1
TGCGCCAGCACAAAGGACCTCCCCACAGATACGCAGTATTTT
CASTKDLPTDTQYF
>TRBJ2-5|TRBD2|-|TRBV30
TGTGCCTGGAGTGTCTTTAGCGGGAATAGTGAGACCCAGTACTTC
CAWSVFSGNSETQYF
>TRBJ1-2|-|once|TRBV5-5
TGTGCCAGCAGCTTGGGCGGGAAAATAGACTATGGCTACACCTTC
CASSLGGKIDYGYTF
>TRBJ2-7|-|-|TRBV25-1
TGTGCCAGCAGTGACTCGAGAGGCGAGCAGTACTTC
CASSDSRGEQYF
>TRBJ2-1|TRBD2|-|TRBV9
TGTGCCAGCAGCGCCAGAGCGGGAGGGCCGAATGAGCAGTTCTTC
CASSARAGGPNEQFF
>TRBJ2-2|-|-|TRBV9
TGTGCCAGCAGCGTTGGGGGTGGGAACACCGGGGAGCTGTTTTTT
CASSVGGGNTGELFF
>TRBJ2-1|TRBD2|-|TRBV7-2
TGTGCCAGCAGCTCGGGACTAGCGGGGGGGGATGAGCAGTTCTTC
CASSSGLAGGDEQFF
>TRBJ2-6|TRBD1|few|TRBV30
TGTGCCTGGAGCCGGGACAGGGTATCCTCTGGGGCCAACGTCCTGACTTTC
CAWSRDRVSSGANVLTF
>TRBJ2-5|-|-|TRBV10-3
TGTGCCATCAGTGGGACAGTTCAAGAGACCCAGTACTTC
CAISGTVQETQYF
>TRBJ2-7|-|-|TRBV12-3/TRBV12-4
TGTGCCAGCAGTTTCCGGACAGACTACGAGCAGTACTTC
CASSFRTDYEQYF
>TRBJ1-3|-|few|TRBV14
TGTGCCAGCAGCCACTACCCGAGCTCTGGAAACACCATATATTTT
CASSHYPSSGNTIYF
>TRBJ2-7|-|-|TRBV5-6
TGTGCCAGCAGCCCGGGGCATACCCTCTCCTACGAGCAGTACTTC
CASSPGHTLSYEQYF
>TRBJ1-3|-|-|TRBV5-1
TGCGCCAGCACCCCCTTTACAGGTTCTGGAAACACCATATATTTT
CASTPFTGSGNTIYF
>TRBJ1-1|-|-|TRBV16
TGTGCCAGCAGCCAAGGGCCGTCGTTAATGAACACTGAAGCTTTCTTT
CASSQGPSLMNTEAFF
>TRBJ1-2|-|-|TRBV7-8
TGTGCCAGCAGCTTAGTCCGGGACGGGTACTATGGCTACACCTTC
CASSLVRDGYYGYTF
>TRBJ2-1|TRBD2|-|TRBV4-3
TGCGCCAGCAGCCCTACCCTAGCGGGAGCCGGTGAGCAGTTCTTC
CASSPTLAGAGEQFF
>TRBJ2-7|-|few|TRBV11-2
TGTGCCAGCAGCCCGGGCCTTAGCAACGAGCAGTACTTC
CASSPGLSNEQYF
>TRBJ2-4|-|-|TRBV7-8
TGTGCCAGCAGCTATGTGGCTAGGGCCAAAAACATTCAGTACTTC
CASSYVARAKNIQYF
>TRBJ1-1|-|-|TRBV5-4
TGTGCCAGCAGTAAATACCGGGCCGACGGGGGAGCTTTCTTT
CASSKYRADGGAFF
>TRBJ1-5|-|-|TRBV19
TGTGCCAGCGGGTGGGGGGCGAGGCAGCCCCAGCATTTT
CASGWGARQPQHF
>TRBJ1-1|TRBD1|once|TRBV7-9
TGTGCCAGCAGCCCAAGACAGGGTTCGTCTGAAGCTTTCTTT
CASSPRQGSSEAFF
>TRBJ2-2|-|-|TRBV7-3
TGTGCCAGCAGCTTCGATCTTCAGGAGCTGTTTTTT
CASSFDLQELFF
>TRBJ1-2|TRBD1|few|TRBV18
TGTGCCAGCTCACCACCGACAGGGATCAACTATGGCTACACCTTC
CASSPPTGINYGYTF
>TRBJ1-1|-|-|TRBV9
TGTGCCAGCAGCGTAGGACGGAACACTGAAGCTTTCTTT
CASSVGRNTEAFF
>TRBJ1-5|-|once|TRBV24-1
TGTGCCACCAGTGATTTGGGGACAAATCAGCCCCAGCATTTT
CATSDLGTNQPQHF
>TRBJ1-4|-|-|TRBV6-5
TGTGCCGTTTCGGGGCAGGGAAGACTGTTTTTT
CAVSGQGRLFF
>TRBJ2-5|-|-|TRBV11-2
TGTGCCAGCAGCCTAGGCTTCCAAGAGACCCAGTACTTC
CASSLGFQETQYF
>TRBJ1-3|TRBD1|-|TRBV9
TGTGCCAGCAGCGTAGGACAGGGCGGAAACACCATATATTTT
CASSVGQGGNTIYF
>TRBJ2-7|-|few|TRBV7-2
TGTGCCAGCAGCTTAGCGTTGTACGAGCAGTACTTC
CASSLALYEQYF
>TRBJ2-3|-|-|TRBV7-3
TGTGCCAGCCGTCGGGGGGCGAGCACAGATACGCAGTATTTT
CASRRGASTDTQYF
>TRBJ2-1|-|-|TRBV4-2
TGTGCCAGCAGCCAAGTATCTACCTACAATGAGCAGTTCTTC
CASSQVSTYNEQFF
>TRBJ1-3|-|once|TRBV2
TGTGCCAGCAGTGAAAGAAACACCATATATTTT
CASSERNTIYF
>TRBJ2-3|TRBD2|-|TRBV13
TGTGCCAGCAGCTCTAGCGGGACGCGCACAGATACGCAGTATTTT
CASSSSGTRTDTQYF
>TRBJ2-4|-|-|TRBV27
TGTGCCAGCAGTACGTATAACAAAAACATTCAGTACTTC
CASSTYNKNIQYF
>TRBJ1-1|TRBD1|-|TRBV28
TGTGCCAGTAACAGGGGGGCTATGAACACTGAAGCTTTCTTT
CASNRGAMNTEAFF
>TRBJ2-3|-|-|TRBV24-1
TGTGCCACCAGTGATTTCGTGGGGACAGATACGCAGTATTTT
CATSDFVGTDTQYF
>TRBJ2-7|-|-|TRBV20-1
TGCAGTGCTTCCATCTCCTACGAGCAGTACTTC
CSASISYEQYF
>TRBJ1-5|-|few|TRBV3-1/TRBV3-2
TGTGCCAGCAGCCTTTGGGTGGGTGAGCCCCAGCATTTT
CASSLWVGEPQHF